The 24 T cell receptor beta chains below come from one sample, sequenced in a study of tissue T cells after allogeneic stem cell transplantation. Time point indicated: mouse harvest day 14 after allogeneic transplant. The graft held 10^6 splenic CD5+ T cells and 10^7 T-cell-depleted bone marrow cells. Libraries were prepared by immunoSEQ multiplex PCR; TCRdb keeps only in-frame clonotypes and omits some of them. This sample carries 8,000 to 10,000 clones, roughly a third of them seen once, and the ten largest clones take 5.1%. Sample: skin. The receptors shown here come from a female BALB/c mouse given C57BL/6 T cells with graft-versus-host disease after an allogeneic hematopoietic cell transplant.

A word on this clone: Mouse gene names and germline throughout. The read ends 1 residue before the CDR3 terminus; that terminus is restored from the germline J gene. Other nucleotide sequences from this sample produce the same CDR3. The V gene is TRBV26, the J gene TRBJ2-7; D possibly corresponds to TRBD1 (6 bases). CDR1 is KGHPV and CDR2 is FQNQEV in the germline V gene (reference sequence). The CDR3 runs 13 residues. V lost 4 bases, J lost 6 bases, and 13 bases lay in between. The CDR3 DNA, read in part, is TGTGCCAGCAGTCGGCAGGGGCCATTTGAACAGTAC. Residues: CASSRQGPFEQY. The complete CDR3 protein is CASSRQGPFEQYF.

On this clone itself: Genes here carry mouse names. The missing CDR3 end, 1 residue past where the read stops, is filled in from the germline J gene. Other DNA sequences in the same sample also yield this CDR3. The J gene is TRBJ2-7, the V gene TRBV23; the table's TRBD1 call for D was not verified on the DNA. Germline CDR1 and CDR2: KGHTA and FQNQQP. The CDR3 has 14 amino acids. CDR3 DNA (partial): TGCTCCAGCAGTCAATCCGGACAGGGCTATGAACAGTAC. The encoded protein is CSSSQSGQGYEQY. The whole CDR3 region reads CSSSQSGQGYEQYF.

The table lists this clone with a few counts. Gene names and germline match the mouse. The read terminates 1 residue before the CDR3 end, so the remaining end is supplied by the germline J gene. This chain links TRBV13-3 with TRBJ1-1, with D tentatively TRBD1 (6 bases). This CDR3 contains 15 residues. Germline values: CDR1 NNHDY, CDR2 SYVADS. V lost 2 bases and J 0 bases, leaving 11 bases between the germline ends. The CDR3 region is CASSERRGTNTEVFF. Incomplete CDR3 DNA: TGTGCCAGCAGTGAACGTAGGGGGACAAACACAGAAGTCTTC.

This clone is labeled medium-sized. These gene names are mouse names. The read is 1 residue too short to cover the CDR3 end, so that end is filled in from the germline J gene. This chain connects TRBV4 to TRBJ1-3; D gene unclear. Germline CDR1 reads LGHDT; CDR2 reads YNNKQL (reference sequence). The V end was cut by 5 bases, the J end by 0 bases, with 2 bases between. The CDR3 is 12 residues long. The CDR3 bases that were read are TGTGCCAGCAGCCATTCTGGAAATACGCTCTAT. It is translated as CASSHSGNTLY. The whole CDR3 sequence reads CASSHSGNTLYF.

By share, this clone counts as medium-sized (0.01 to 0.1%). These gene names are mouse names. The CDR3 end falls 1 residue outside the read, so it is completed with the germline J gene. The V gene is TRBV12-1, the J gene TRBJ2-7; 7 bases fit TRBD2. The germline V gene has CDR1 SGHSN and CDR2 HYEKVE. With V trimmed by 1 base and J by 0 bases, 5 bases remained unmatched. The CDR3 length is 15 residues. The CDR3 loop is CASSLPGGSSYEQYF. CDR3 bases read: TGTGCCAGCTCTCTTCCTGGGGGTAGCTCCTATGAACAGTAC.

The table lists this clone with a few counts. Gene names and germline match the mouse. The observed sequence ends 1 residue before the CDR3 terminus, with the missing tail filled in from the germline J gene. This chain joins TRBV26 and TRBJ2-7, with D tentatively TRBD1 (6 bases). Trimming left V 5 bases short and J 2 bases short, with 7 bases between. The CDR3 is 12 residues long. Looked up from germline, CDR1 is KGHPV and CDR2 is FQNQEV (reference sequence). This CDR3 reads CASSGQTYEQYF. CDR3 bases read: TGTGCCAGCAGTGGACAGACCTATGAACAGTAC.

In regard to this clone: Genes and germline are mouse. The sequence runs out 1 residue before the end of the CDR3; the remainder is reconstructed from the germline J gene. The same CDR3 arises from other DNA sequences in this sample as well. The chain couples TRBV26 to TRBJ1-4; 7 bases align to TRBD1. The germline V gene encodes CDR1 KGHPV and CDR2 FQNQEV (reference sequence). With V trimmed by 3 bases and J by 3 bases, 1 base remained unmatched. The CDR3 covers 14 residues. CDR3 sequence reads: CASSLGTANERLFF. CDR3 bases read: TGTGCCAGCAGTCTAGGGACAGCCAACGAAAGATTATTT.

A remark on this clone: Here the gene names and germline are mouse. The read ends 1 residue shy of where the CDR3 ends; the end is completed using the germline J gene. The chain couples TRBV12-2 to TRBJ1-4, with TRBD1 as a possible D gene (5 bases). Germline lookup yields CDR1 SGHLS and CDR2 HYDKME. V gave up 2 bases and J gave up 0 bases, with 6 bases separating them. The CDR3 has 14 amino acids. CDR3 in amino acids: CASSPTVSNERLFF. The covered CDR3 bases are TGTGCCAGCTCTCCGACAGTTTCCAACGAAAGATTATTT.

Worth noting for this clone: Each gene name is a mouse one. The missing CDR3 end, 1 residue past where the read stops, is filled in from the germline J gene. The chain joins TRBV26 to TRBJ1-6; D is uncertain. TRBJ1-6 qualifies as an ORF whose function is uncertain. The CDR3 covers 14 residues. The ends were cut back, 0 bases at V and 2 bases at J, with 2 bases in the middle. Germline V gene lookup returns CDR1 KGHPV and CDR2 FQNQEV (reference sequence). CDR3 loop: CASSLSAYNSPLYF. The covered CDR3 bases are TGTGCCAGCAGTCTGTCTGCCTATAATTCGCCCCTCTAC.

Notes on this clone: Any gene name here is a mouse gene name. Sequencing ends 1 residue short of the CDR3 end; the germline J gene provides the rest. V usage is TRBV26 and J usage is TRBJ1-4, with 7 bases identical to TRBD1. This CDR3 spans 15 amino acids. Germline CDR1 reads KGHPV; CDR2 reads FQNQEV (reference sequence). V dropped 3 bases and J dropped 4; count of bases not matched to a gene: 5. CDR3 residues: CASSLPGQNNERLFF. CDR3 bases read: TGTGCCAGCAGTCTCCCGGGACAGAACAACGAAAGATTATTT.

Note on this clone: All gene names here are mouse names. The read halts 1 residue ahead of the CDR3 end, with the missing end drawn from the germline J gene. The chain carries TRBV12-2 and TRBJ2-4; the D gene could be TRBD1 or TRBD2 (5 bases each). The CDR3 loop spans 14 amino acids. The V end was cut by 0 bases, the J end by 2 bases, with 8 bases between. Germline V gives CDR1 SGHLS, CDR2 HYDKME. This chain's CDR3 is CASSLGGYQNTLYF. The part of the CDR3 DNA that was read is TGTGCCAGCTCTCTCGGGGGTTATCAAAACACCTTGTAC.

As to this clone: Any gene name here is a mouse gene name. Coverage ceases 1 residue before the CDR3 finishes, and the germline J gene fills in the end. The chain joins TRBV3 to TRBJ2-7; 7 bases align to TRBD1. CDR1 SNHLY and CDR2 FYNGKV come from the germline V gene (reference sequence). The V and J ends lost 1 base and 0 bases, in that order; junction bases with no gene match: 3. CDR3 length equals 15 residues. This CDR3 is CASSLDRGPSYEQYF. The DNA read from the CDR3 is TGTGCCAGCAGCTTAGACAGGGGCCCCTCCTATGAACAGTAC. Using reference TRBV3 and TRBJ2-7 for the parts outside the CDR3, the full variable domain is GPKVLQIPSHQIIDMGQMVTLNCDPVSNHLYFYWYKQILGQQMEFLVNFYNGKVMEKSKLFKDQFSVERPDGSYFTLKIQPTALEDSAVYFCASSLDRGPSYEQYFGPGTRLTVL.

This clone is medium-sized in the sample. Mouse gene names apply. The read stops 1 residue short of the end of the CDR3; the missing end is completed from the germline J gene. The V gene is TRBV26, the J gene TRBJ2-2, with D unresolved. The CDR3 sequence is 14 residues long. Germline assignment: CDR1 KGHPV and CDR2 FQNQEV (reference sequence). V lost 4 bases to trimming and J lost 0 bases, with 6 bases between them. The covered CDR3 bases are TGTGCCAGCAGTCAGACACCAAACACCGGGCAGCTCTAC. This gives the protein CASSQTPNTGQLY. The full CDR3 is CASSQTPNTGQLYF.

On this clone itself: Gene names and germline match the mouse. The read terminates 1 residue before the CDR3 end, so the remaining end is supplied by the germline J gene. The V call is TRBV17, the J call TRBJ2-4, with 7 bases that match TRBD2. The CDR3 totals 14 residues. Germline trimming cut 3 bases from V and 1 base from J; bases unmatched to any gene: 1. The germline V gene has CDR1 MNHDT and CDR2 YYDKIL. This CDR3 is CASSRLGGQNTLYF. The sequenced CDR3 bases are TGTGCTAGCAGTAGGCTGGGGGGTCAAAACACCTTGTAC.

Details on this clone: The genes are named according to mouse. The CDR3 loop is CSSSQWVNTEVFF. CDR3 DNA, as far as it was read: TGCTCCAGCAGTCAATGGGTTAACACAGAAGTCTTC. This chain connects TRBV23 to TRBJ1-1. Read data end 1 residue before the CDR3 end; the end is taken from the germline J gene. Germline CDR1 and CDR2: KGHTA and FQNQQP. This CDR3 contains 13 residues. Full variable domain (missing parts from reference TRBV23 and TRBJ1-1): DAAVTQKPRYLIKMKGQEAEMKCIPEKGHTAVFWYQQKQSKELKFLIYFQNQQPLDQIDMVKERFSAVCPSSSLCSLGIRTCEAEDSALYLCSSSQWVNTEVFFGKGTRLTVV.

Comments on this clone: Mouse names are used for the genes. The sequenced CDR3 bases are TGTGCCAGCAGTCTTGCTAGTCAAAACACCTTGTAC. Amino acids: CASSLASQNTLY. The full CDR3 protein is CASSLASQNTLYF. The J gene is TRBJ2-4, the V gene TRBV26; the D is unclear. The read finishes 1 residue shy of the CDR3 end, and the germline J gene is used to complete it. Germline CDR1 is KGHPV and CDR2 is FQNQEV (reference sequence). Trimming stripped 3 bases from V and 0 bases from J, with 4 bases between. The CDR3 is made up of 13 amino acids. Filled out from reference TRBV26 and TRBJ2-4, the complete variable domain reads NSKVIQTPRYLVKGQGQKAKMRCIPEKGHPVVFWYQQNKNNEFKFLINFQNQEVLQQIDMTEKRFSAECPSNSPCSLEIQSSEAGDSALYLCASSLASQNTLYFGAGTRLSVL.

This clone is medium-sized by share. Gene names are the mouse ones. The sequenced CDR3 bases are TGTGCCAGCAGACCGGGACAGGGGGGAAACACAGAAGTCTTC. This sequence encodes CASRPGQGGNTEVF. The entire CDR3 sequence reads CASRPGQGGNTEVFF. V is TRBV26 and J is TRBJ1-1; 11 bases match TRBD1. The CDR3 extends 1 residue past the end of the read, so its final part is completed from the germline J gene. This CDR3 is built from 15 residues. The J segment lost 1 base and the V segment lost 6 bases, leaving 4 bases of the junction unmatched. CDR1 is KGHPV, CDR2 FQNQEV, per germline (reference sequence).

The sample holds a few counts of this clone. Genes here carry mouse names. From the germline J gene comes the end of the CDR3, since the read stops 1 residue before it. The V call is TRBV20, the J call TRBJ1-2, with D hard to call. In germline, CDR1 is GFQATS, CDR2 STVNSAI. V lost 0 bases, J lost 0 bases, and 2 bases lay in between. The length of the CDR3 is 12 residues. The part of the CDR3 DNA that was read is TGTGGTGCTAGGGAGGCAAACTCCGACTACACC. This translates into CGAREANSDYT. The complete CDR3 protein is CGAREANSDYTF.

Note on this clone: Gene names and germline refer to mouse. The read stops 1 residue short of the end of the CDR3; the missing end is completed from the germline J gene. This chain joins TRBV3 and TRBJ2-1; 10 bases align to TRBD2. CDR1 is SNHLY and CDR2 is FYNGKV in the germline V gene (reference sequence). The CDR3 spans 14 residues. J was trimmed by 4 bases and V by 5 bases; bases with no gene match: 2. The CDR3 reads CASSRLGGYAEQFF. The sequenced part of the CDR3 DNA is TGTGCCAGCAGCAGACTGGGGGGATATGCTGAGCAGTTC.

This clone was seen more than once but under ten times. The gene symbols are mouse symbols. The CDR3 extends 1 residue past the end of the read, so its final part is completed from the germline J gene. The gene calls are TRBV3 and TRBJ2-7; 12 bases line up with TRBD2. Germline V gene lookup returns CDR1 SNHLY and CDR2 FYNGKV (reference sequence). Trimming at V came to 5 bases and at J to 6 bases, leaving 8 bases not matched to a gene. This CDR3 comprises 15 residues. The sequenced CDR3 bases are TGTGCCAGCAGCCAGTGGGGACTGGGGGGCGGTGAACAGTAC. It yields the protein CASSQWGLGGGEQY. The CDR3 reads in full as CASSQWGLGGGEQYF.

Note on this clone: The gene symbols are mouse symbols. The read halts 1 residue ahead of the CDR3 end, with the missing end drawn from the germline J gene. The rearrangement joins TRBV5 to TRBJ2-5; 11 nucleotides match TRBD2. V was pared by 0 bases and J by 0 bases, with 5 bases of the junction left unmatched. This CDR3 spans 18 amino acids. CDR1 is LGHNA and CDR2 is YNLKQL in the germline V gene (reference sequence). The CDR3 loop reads CASSQERGLGVNQDTQYF. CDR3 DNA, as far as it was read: TGTGCCAGCAGCCAAGAAAGGGGACTGGGGGTTAACCAAGACACCCAGTAC.

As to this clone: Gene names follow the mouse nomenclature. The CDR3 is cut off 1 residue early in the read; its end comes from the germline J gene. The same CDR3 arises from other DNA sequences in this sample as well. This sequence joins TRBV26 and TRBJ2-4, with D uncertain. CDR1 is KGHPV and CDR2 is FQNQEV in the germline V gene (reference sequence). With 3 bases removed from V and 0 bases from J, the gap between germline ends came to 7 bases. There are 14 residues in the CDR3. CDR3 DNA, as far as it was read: TGTGCCAGCAGTCTAGGCACTAGTCAAAACACCTTGTAC. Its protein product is CASSLGTSQNTLY. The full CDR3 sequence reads CASSLGTSQNTLYF. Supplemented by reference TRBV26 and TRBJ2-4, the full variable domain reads NSKVIQTPRYLVKGQGQKAKMRCIPEKGHPVVFWYQQNKNNEFKFLINFQNQEVLQQIDMTEKRFSAECPSNSPCSLEIQSSEAGDSALYLCASSLGTSQNTLYFGAGTRLSVL.

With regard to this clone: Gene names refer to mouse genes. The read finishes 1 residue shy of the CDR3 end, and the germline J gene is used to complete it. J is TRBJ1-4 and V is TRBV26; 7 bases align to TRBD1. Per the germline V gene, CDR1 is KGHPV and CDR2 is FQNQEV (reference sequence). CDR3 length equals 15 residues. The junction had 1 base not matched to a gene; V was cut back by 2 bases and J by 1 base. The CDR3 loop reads CASSLNRGSNERLFF. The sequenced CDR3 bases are TGTGCCAGCAGTCTGAACAGGGGTTCCAACGAAAGATTATTT.

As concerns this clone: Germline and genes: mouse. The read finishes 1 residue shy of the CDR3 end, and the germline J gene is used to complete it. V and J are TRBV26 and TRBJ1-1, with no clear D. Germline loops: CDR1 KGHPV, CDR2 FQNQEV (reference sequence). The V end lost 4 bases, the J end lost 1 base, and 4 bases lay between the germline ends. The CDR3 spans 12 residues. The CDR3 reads CASSQGNTEVFF. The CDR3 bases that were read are TGTGCCAGCAGTCAAGGGAACACAGAAGTCTTC.